Sequencing of this T cell receptor beta chain was carried out in a study of spatial heterogeneity in lung cancer. Overall study results and limits: Tumors with more nonsynonymous mutations had more expanded intratumoral alpha and beta TCRs.

In TCRdb, the 5' RACE reads were re-called with MiXCR into one record per CDR3 protein. The table shows over 6,000 distinct CDR3 sequences, with roughly 1.4% occurring only once. Germline CDR1 is SGHRS and CDR2 is YFSETQ. The CDR3 spans 13 residues. Trimming removed 4 bases from V and 5 bases from J, with 13 bases in between. This clonotype is termed medium-sized. The antigen is not known. Time point given: sample taken at primary tumor resection. This sample comprised lung tumor tissue, obtained at surgery. The chain couples TRBV5-1 to TRBJ2-7; TRBD1 might be the D (5 bases). The TCR comes from a male donor with early-stage non-small cell lung cancer. The CDR3 spells CASSLPPTDEQYF. The CDR3 nucleotides are TGCGCCAGCAGCCTGCCCCCGACAGACGAGCAGTACTTC. The variable domain in full, completed from reference TRBV5-1 and TRBJ2-7, reads KAGVTQTPRYLIKTRGQQVTLSCSPISGHRSVSWYQQTPGQGLQFLFEYFSETQRNKGNFPGRFSGRQFSNSRSEMNVSTLELGDSALYLCASSLPPTDEQYFGPGTRLTVT.